These 32 T cell receptor beta chains came from one sample sequenced in a study of cytomegalovirus exposure and HLA in healthy donors. The primer mix had 60 Vbeta and 13 Jbeta primers. Assay: immunoSEQ multiplex PCR; the TCRdb copy retains only in-frame clones and omits some. Of around 200,000 clones detected, around 80% appear once; the ten largest clones hold approximately 0.5%. Sequenced: PBMCs. The receptors derive from a woman in her thirties or forties in good health and CMV-seronegative.

The rearrangement joins TRBV25-1 to TRBJ1-3, with D maybe TRBD1 (6 bases). This CDR3 has 15 amino acids. Germline CDR1 is MGHDK and CDR2 is SYGVNS. The V and J ends lost 4 bases and 0 bases respectively, with 10 bases between them. The CDR3 is CASSVTGSSGNTIYF. Written as DNA, the CDR3 is TGTGCCAGCAGTGTTACAGGGTCCTCTGGAAACACCATATATTTT.

This chain links TRBV5-1 with TRBJ2-7; 9 nucleotides match TRBD2. The CDR3 consists of 16 residues. J gave up 7 bases and V 1 base, and 12 bases lay outside the gene matches. In germline, CDR1 is SGHRS, CDR2 YFSETQ. CDR3 coding DNA: TGCGCCAGCAGCTTGAGGCTAGCGGGGCCAACGGGGGAGCAGTACTTC. Protein sequence: CASSLRLAGPTGEQYF.

The chain uses TRBV11-2 and TRBJ2-1, with 10 bases identical to TRBD2. Germline CDR1 is SGHAT and CDR2 is FQNNGV. Unmatched junction bases numbered 10, after V lost 6 bases and J lost 8 bases. This CDR3 is 15 amino acids long. The CDR3 region is CASRSGGLAWDEQFF. The CDR3 DNA sequence: TGTGCCAGCAGGTCGGGGGGACTAGCGTGGGATGAGCAGTTCTTC. Looking up the rest from reference TRBV11-2 and TRBJ2-1 gives the full variable domain: EAGVAQSPRYKIIEKRQSVAFWCNPISGHATLYWYQQILGQGPKLLIQFQNNGVVDDSQLPKDRFSAERLKGVDSTLKIQPAKLEDSAVYLCASRSGGLAWDEQFFGPGTRLTVL.

This clone has a single count. The chain has TRBV6-1 and TRBJ2-1; 7 nucleotides match TRBD2. The CDR3 extends over 12 amino acids. V shed 2 bases, J shed 13 bases, and the junction held 5 bases outside the gene matches. Germline V gene sequence: CDR1 MNHNS, CDR2 SASEGT. CDR3: CASSEFLAAQFF. CDR3 coding DNA: TGTGCCAGCAGTGAATTCCTAGCGGCCCAGTTCTTC.

This chain connects TRBV27 to TRBJ2-3; 8 bases agree with TRBD2. CDR3 length: 18 residues. Germline lookup yields CDR1 MNHEY and CDR2 SMNVEV (reference sequence). V dropped 8 bases and J dropped 2; count of bases not matched to a gene: 18. CDR3 DNA: TGTGCCAGCCATTCGGGACGAGGGAGCGGGGGATTCACAGATACGCAGTATTTT. Encoded protein: CASHSGRGSGGFTDTQYF.

Here the CDR3 reads CASSQSPGIEQFF. CDR3 nucleotides: TGCGCCAGCAGTCAATCCCCAGGTATTGAGCAGTTCTTC. V usage is TRBV23-1 and J usage is TRBJ2-1, with D unresolved. TRBV23-1 belongs to the ORF category, with a function that is uncertain. The CDR3 runs 13 residues. The germline V and J ends were trimmed by 0 bases and 9 bases, with 9 bases remaining between them.

The rearrangement joins TRBV6-6 to TRBJ1-5, with unresolved D. Germline V gene sequence: CDR1 MNHNY, CDR2 SVGAGI (reference sequence). CDR3 size: 13 residues. V lost 7 bases and J lost 8, with 15 bases in between. The CDR3 loop reads CASNRYRLEPQHF. CDR3 bases: TGTGCCAGCAATCGGTACCGTTTGGAGCCCCAGCATTTT.

Points on this clone: The germline gene is not matched at one end of the junction; a read error may be the cause. The genes are TRBV5-1 and TRBJ2-7, with D possibly TRBD2 on 5 matching bases. CDR1 is SGHRS and CDR2 is YFSETQ in the germline V gene. The CDR3 covers 15 residues. CDR3 DNA sequence: TGCGCCAGCAGCTTGAGCGGAAATCCCCCCTACGAGCAGTCCTTC. This translates into CASSLSGNPPYEQSF. The full variable domain, completed using reference TRBV5-1 and TRBJ2-7, is KAGVTQTPRYLIKTRGQQVTLSCSPISGHRSVSWYQQTPGQGLQFLFEYFSETQRNKGNFPGRFSGRQFSNSRSEMNVSTLELGDSALYLCASSLSGNPPYEQSFGPGTRLTVT.

This chain connects TRBV5-6 to TRBJ2-5; maybe TRBD2 (7 bases). Gene TRBJ2-7 matches the end of the DNA better, so the J call may be wrong. Germline lookup yields CDR1 SGHDT and CDR2 YYEEEE. The CDR3 runs to 14 residues. Here the CDR3 reads CASSFAGANYEQYF. In DNA, the CDR3 is TGTGCCAGCAGCTTTGCGGGGGCGAACTACGAGCAGTACTTC.

The rearrangement links TRBV14 to TRBJ1-6; 8 nucleotides agree with TRBD1. This CDR3 is built from 15 residues. V lost 6 bases, J lost 10 bases, and 11 bases stayed unmatched. CDR1 is SGHDN and CDR2 is FVKESK in the germline V gene. The CDR3 loop reads CASRRLDREESPLHF. The CDR3, as DNA: TGTGCCAGCAGACGTCTGGACAGGGAAGAGTCACCCCTCCACTTT.

This clone was seen only a few times. V and J are TRBV7-2 and TRBJ2-1; D gene unclear. Trimming removed 1 base at V and 6 bases at J, with 10 bases between. The CDR3 covers 14 residues. The germline V gene encodes CDR1 SGHTA and CDR2 FQGNSA. The CDR3 nucleotides read TGTGCCAGCAGCTTAGGGGTTAGCCCCAATGAGCAGTTCTTC. This encodes CASSLGVSPNEQFF.

This rearrangement joins TRBV5-6 to TRBJ2-2; 13 nucleotides match TRBD2. Germline-derived CDR1 and CDR2 are SGHDT and YYEEEE. Trimming at V came to 4 bases and at J to 2 bases, leaving 5 bases not matched to a gene. CDR3 length equals 17 residues. The CDR3 DNA sequence: TGTGCCAGCAGCCGGACTAGCGGGGGCCTTAACACCGGGGAGCTGTTTTTT. Encoded protein: CASSRTSGGLNTGELFF.

The V and J genes are TRBV7-2 and TRBJ1-2; tentative D call: TRBD1 (6 bases). V was shortened by 4 bases and J by 7 bases, with 19 bases between the two germline ends. The germline gives CDR1 SGHTA, CDR2 FQGNSA. The CDR3 is 15 amino acids. The DNA of the CDR3 is TGTGCCAGCAGCTCCCTGGTGGACAGCCTTATTGGCTACACCTTC. It is translated as CASSSLVDSLIGYTF.

CDR3 amino acids: CASSSQGDTIYF. In nucleotides, the CDR3 is TGCGCCAGCAGCTCACAGGGGGACACCATATATTTT. The gene calls are TRBV5-1 and TRBJ1-3; 8 bases are a match to TRBD1. The CDR3 totals 12 residues. The germline V gene has CDR1 SGHRS and CDR2 YFSETQ. The V gene end was trimmed by 3 bases and the J gene end by 8 bases; junction bases not matched to a gene: 1. Looking up the rest from reference TRBV5-1 and TRBJ1-3 gives the full variable domain: KAGVTQTPRYLIKTRGQQVTLSCSPISGHRSVSWYQQTPGQGLQFLFEYFSETQRNKGNFPGRFSGRQFSNSRSEMNVSTLELGDSALYLCASSSQGDTIYFGEGSWLTVV.

This clone was seen a handful of times. The chain has TRBV4-2 and TRBJ2-1; possible D gene TRBD2, 5 bases. V lost 3 bases and J 10 bases, leaving 10 bases between the germline ends. The CDR3 sequence is 12 residues long. CDR1 is LGHNA and CDR2 is YNFKEQ in the germline V gene. Here the CDR3 reads CASSQDWREQFF. The CDR3 nucleotides read TGTGCCAGCAGCCAGGACTGGAGGGAGCAGTTCTTC.

V and J are TRBV4-1 and TRBJ1-1; 8 nucleotides match TRBD1. Germline V gene data show CDR1 as MGHRA and CDR2 as YSYEKL. The CDR3 is 14 amino acids. V lost 4 bases to trimming and J lost 3 bases; unmatched junction nucleotides: 4. The DNA of the CDR3 is TGCGCCAGCAGCCCCCCGGACAGGGACACTGAAGCTTTCTTT. It translates to CASSPPDRDTEAFF.

This chain connects TRBV18 to TRBJ2-5; 8 bases line up with TRBD1. The V segment lost 5 bases and the J segment 3 bases; nucleotides outside the gene matches: 2. This CDR3 is built from 13 residues. Germline lookup yields CDR1 KGHSH and CDR2 LQKENI. CDR3 bases: TGTGCCAGCTCAACGGACAGGGAAGAGACCCAGTACTTC. Amino acids: CASSTDREETQYF. Drawing the rest from reference TRBV18 and TRBJ2-5, the complete variable domain is NAGVMQNPRHLVRRRGQEARLRCSPMKGHSHVYWYRQLPEEGLKFMVYLQKENIIDESGMPKERFSAEFPKEGPSILRIQQVVRGDSAAYFCASSTDREETQYFGPGTRLLVL.

Only one count was recorded for this clone. The chain recombines TRBV7-9 with TRBJ2-3; D unresolved. CDR1 and CDR2 from the germline V gene are SEHNR and FQNEAQ (reference sequence). The ends were cut back, 4 bases at V and 6 bases at J, with 2 bases in the middle. The length of the CDR3 is 10 residues. The CDR3 sequence: CASSSDTQYF. CDR3 bases: TGTGCCAGCAGCTCGGATACGCAGTATTTT.

J is TRBJ2-7 and V is TRBV6-5; weak D call: TRBD2 (6 bases). V was trimmed by 5 bases and J by 7 bases, leaving 18 bases between them. Germline V gives CDR1 MNHEY, CDR2 SVGAGI. The CDR3 sequence is 14 residues long. The CDR3, as DNA: TGTGCCAGCAGTCCCATTAATAAGGGAGGAGAGCAGTACTTC. Its protein is CASSPINKGGEQYF.

This clone was found once. V usage is TRBV6-5 and J usage is TRBJ2-3; tentatively, D is TRBD2 (7 bases). V was cut by 4 bases and J by 2 bases, with 13 bases left in between. Germline V CDR1 and CDR2: MNHEY, SVGAGI. The CDR3 is 15 amino acids. CDR3 DNA: TGTGCCAGCAGTTCGGTGGGGGGGCCCACAGATACGCAGTATTTT. The encoded protein is CASSSVGGPTDTQYF.

This chain links TRBV13 with TRBJ2-3, with 9 bases aligning to TRBD1. CDR1 and CDR2 from the germline V gene are PRHDT and FYEKMQ (reference sequence). The CDR3 is made up of 14 amino acids. The junction had 5 bases not matched to a gene; V was cut back by 7 bases and J by 3 bases. The CDR3: CASTYRGPTDTQYF. DNA for the CDR3: TGTGCCAGCACCTACAGGGGGCCGACAGATACGCAGTATTTT.

The chain couples TRBV6-5 to TRBJ2-5; D may be TRBD1 (6 bases). Germline CDR1 reads MNHEY; CDR2 reads SVGAGI. V lost 6 bases and J lost 3, with 8 bases in between. The CDR3 sequence is 12 residues long. As DNA, the CDR3 is TGTGCCAGCAGGCAGGGGAAAGAGACCCAGTACTTC. Translation: CASRQGKETQYF.

CDR3 nucleotides: TGTGCCAGTCTCCCCTTAGCCCTTGGTTTATCGGACACTGAAGCTTTCTTT. It specifies CASLPLALGLSDTEAFF. This rearrangement joins TRBV28 to TRBJ1-1; no clear D. V was trimmed by 9 bases and J by 3 bases, leaving 26 bases between them. Germline CDR1 MDHEN, CDR2 SYDVKM. The CDR3 consists of 17 residues.

Details on this clone: Other DNA sequences in the sample encode the same CDR3. The chain carries TRBV10-2 and TRBJ2-1; the match to TRBD2 covers 8 bases. The CDR3 is 14 amino acids. Germline-derived CDR1 and CDR2 are WSHSY and SAAADI. The junction had 0 bases not matched to a gene; V was cut back by 2 bases and J by 3 bases. The CDR3 DNA sequence: TGCGCCAGCAGTGAGGCGGGGGGCTACAATGAGCAGTTCTTC. Translated: CASSEAGGYNEQFF.

The rearrangement links TRBV27 to TRBJ1-1; TRBD1 agrees at 7 bases. The CDR3 is 14 amino acids. V was clipped by 2 bases and J by 1 base; unmatched bases: 1. Germline loops: CDR1 MNHEY, CDR2 SMNVEV (reference sequence). CDR3 nucleotides: TGTGCCAGCAGTTTAAACAGGGGGAACACTGAAGCTTTCTTT. As protein: CASSLNRGNTEAFF.

The chain carries TRBV11-3 and TRBJ2-3, with 7 positions matching TRBD1. The CDR3 length is 15 residues. Trimming cost V 2 bases and J 4 bases; bases outside gene matches: 6. Per the germline V gene, CDR1 is SGHNT and CDR2 is YENEEA. CDR3 region: CASSLRQGVSDTQYF. DNA of the CDR3: TGTGCCAGCAGCTTAAGGCAGGGGGTTTCAGATACGCAGTATTTT.

The gene calls are TRBV30 and TRBJ1-5; D gene ambiguous. V shed 2 bases and J shed 2 bases, with 10 bases lying between them. Germline V gene data show CDR1 as GTSNPN and CDR2 as SVGIG (reference sequence). This CDR3 has 14 residues. This chain's CDR3 is CAWSKGGGNQPQHF. CDR3 in DNA: TGTGCCTGGAGTAAGGGAGGAGGCAATCAGCCCCAGCATTTT.

The chain couples TRBV2 to TRBJ2-5; a possible D gene is TRBD1 (5 bases). The V and J ends lost 8 bases and 2 bases respectively, with 9 bases between them. Germline CDR1 SNHLY, CDR2 FYNNEI. The CDR3 spans 12 residues. CDR3 sequence: CASGAAQETQYF. DNA of the CDR3: TGTGCCAGCGGGGCAGCTCAAGAGACCCAGTACTTC. Using reference TRBV2 and TRBJ2-5 for the parts outside the CDR3, the full variable domain is EPEVTQTPSHQVTQMGQEVILRCVPISNHLYFYWYRQILGQKVEFLVSFYNNEISEKSEIFDDQFSVERPDGSNFTLKIRSTKLEDSAMYFCASGAAQETQYFGPGTRLLVL.

This sequence joins TRBV14 and TRBJ1-1; TRBD1 agrees at 7 bases. The germline gives CDR1 SGHDN, CDR2 FVKESK. Unmatched junction bases numbered 13, after V lost 2 bases and J lost 10 bases. This CDR3 has 15 residues. The CDR3 reads CASSQRSYRGGVAFF. CDR3 nucleotides: TGTGCCAGCAGCCAACGGTCCTACAGGGGTGGGGTAGCTTTCTTT.

This chain uses TRBV27 with TRBJ1-1, with 8 bases aligning to TRBD1. The V gene's germline CDR1 is MNHEY and CDR2 SMNVEV (reference sequence). The CDR3 length is 13 residues. J gave up 6 bases and V 2 bases, and 2 bases lay outside the gene matches. The CDR3 protein is CASSLQGASEAFF. Here the CDR3 DNA reads TGTGCCAGCAGTTTACAGGGGGCCTCTGAAGCTTTCTTT.

The gene calls are TRBV6-1 and TRBJ2-3, with 8 bases that match TRBD2. CDR1 and CDR2 from the germline V gene are MNHNS and SASEGT. The CDR3 sequence is 15 residues long. V lost 5 bases to trimming and J lost 3 bases; unmatched junction nucleotides: 7. CDR3: CASSPRTSPTDTQYF. In nucleotides, the CDR3 is TGTGCCAGCAGTCCCCGGACTAGCCCTACAGATACGCAGTATTTT.

This clone was recorded once. The chain recombines TRBV11-1 with TRBJ2-7; 7 bases line up with TRBD1. This CDR3 contains 14 residues. Germline-derived CDR1 and CDR2 are SGHAT and FQDESV (reference sequence). Losses at the gene ends were 1 base for V and 2 bases for J; bases not matched to a gene: 2. The CDR3 DNA is TGTGCCAGCAGCTTAGGGACAGGACCCTACGAGCAGTACTTC. Amino acid sequence: CASSLGTGPYEQYF.